This paragraph reports one TCR beta chain. The antigen remains unidentified. This specimen includes other DNA sequences encoding the same CDR3. The data were taken from a study of cytomegalovirus exposure and HLA in healthy donors. Study-level findings and limits: V- and J-gene trimming of TCR beta was linked (in a later analysis) to a missense DCLRE1C variant. Because they were indistinguishable, some V segments, including TRBV6-2 and TRBV6-3, were excluded.

Primers for the PCR totalled 60 Vbeta and 13 Jbeta. Clones were sequenced by immunoSEQ multiplex PCR, and TCRdb holds only the in-frame ones, with some missing. The sample includes approximately 130,000 clones, over 75% of them seen just once. CDR1 is KGHSH and CDR2 is LQKENI in the germline V gene. The V end was cut by 6 bases, the J end by 2 bases, with 11 bases between. This CDR3 is 14 amino acids long. The sequence derives from a man over 45 in good health and CMV-seronegative. The sequenced material came from PBMCs. The chain combines TRBV18 with TRBJ1-5; TRBD1 is a possible D gene (6 bases). Written as DNA, the CDR3 is TGTGCCAGCTCGAGAGGGGGGGGCAATCAGCCCCAGCATTTT. Encoded protein: CASSRGGGNQPQHF. The full variable domain, completed using reference TRBV18 and TRBJ1-5, is NAGVMQNPRHLVRRRGQEARLRCSPMKGHSHVYWYRQLPEEGLKFMVYLQKENIIDESGMPKERFSAEFPKEGPSILRIQQVVRGDSAAYFCASSRGGGNQPQHFGDGTRLSIL.